Given below is one TCR beta chain in context. As yet, its antigen is unknown. Germline loops: CDR1 MNHNS, CDR2 SASEGT. The CDR3 extends over 14 amino acids. This specimen belongs to a study of monozygotic twins with inflammatory bowel disease. Study observations and caveats: Relative to healthy twins, IBD patients had fewer clonotypes in common with others, a gap that was especially apparent with disease activity. No difference in repertoire similarity was seen between concordant and discordant twins, possibly because power was limited. By inverse Simpson index, TCRbeta diversity was lower in IBD patients than in healthy co-twins.

Blood (approximately 2.5 ml) was collected from every donor individually. TCRdb reprocessed the 5' RACE reads, keeping one entry per CDR3 protein, no DNA. The repertoire table contains about 160,000 distinct CDR3 sequences. The clonotype originates from a human donor with ulcerative colitis or Crohn's disease, or a healthy co-twin of an affected twin (not recorded which). This chain links TRBV6-1 with TRBJ2-3; lacking DNA, the TRBD2 call made by TCRdb goes unchecked. Sequenced: blood. The CDR3 sequence: CASTGLAGGPGQYF.